Below, 2 T cell receptor beta chains from the same sample are listed, as sequenced in a study of blood T cell repertoires in COVID-19. The repertoire was sequenced with immunoSEQ multiplex PCR; TCRdb's copy has only in-frame clones and lacks some. The repertoire includes fewer than 250,000 clones, 70% to 90% of them detected once, and 0.75% to 0.9% sits in the top ten. Sequenced sample: peripheral blood. The receptors come from a woman in her seventies with acute or convalescent COVID-19.

The CDR3 nucleotides are TGTGCCAGTAGTATAGCAGGGGTGGCTCAGCCCCAGCATTTT. Translating gives CASSIAGVAQPQHF. The chain is built from TRBV19 and TRBJ1-5; weak D call: TRBD1 (6 bases). Trimming cost V 1 base and J 6 bases, with 10 bases left between them. Germline V gene lookup returns CDR1 LNHDA and CDR2 SQIVND (reference sequence). The CDR3 extends over 14 amino acids. The full variable domain, with the rest looked up from reference TRBV19 and TRBJ1-5, is DGGITQSPKYLFRKEGQNVTLSCEQNLNHDAMYWYRQDPGQGLRLIYYSQIVNDFQKGDIAEGYSVSREKKESFPLTVTSAQKNPTAFYLCASSIAGVAQPQHFGDGTRLSIL.

This rearrangement joins TRBV3-1 (or the pseudogene TRBV3-2) to TRBJ2-5; TRBD1 is a possible D gene (8 bases). Germline CDR1 reads LGHDT; CDR2 reads YNNKEL (reference sequence). CDR3 size: 13 residues. The V gene lost 5 bases and the J gene lost 4 bases, with 11 bases spanning the gap. The CDR3 DNA reads as TGTGCCAGCAGCTACAGGGGGGGAGAGACCCAGTACTTC. Its protein product is CASSYRGGETQYF.